This TCR beta chain is drawn from a study of T cells in lung cancer brain metastases. On the study more broadly: About 85% of the 20 patients had a tobacco use history.

Comments on this clone: What it binds is unknown.

Produced via immunoSEQ multiplex PCR; TCRdb's table is partial and in-frame only. This table has about 3,500 clones, 86% appearing once. V was pared by 7 bases and J by 6 bases, with 17 bases between. CDR1 is SGHTA, CDR2 FQGNSA, per germline. The CDR3 is 14 amino acids. Patients had resection for synchronous oligometastatic disease or delayed recurrence of a solitary brain metastasis. Study findings and constraints: DNA fragmentation in FFPE samples may have prevented full retrieval of the infiltrating T cell repertoire. Brain metastases had fewer unique productive clones than primaries (median 1540 versus 4551).

The V gene is TRBV7-2, the J gene TRBJ2-3, with D possibly being TRBD1 (7 bases). This receptor was taken from a woman aged 45-59 years with non-small cell lung cancer. Sequencing input: tumor tissue from the primary lung tumor. CDR3 sequence: CASIRGDSGDTQYF. The CDR3 region has the DNA TGTGCCAGCATCAGGGGGGACTCAGGGGATACGCAGTATTTT.